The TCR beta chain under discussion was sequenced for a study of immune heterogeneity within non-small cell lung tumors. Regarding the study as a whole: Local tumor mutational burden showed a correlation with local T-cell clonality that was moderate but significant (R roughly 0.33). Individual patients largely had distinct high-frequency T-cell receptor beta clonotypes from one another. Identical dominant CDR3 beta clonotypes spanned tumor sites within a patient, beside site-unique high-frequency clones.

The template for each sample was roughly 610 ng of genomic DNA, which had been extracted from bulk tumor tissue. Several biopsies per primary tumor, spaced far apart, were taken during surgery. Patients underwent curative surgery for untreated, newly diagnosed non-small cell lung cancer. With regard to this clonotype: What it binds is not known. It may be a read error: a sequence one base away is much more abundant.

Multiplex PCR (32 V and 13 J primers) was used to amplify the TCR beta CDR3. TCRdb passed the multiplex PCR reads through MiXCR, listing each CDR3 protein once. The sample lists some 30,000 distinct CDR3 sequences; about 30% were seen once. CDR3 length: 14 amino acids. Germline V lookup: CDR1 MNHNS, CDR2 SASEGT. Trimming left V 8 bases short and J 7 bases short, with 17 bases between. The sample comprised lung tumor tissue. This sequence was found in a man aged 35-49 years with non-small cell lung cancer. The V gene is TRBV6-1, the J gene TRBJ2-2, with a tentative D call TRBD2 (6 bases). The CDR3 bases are TGTGCCAGCGCTCCGGGGGAGGAGTACGGGGAGCTGTTTTTT. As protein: CASAPGEEYGELFF.